The 4 T cell receptor beta chains reported below all come from one sample, sequenced in a study of OX40 agonist ivuxolimab in advanced cancers. Repertoires were generated with immunoSEQ multiplex PCR, while TCRdb's copy carries only in-frame clones and drops some. There are some 77,000 clones in the sample; around 87% occur only once, and 6.2% lies in the top ten. The sequencing used CD4+ or CD8+ T cells sorted from blood, collected in a trial of the OX40 agonist ivuxolimab. These receptor sequences come from an adult with an advanced solid tumor such as melanoma, head and neck, liver or kidney cancer.

The chain links TRBV4-1 to TRBJ1-3, with D unclear. Germline CDR1 is MGHRA and CDR2 is YSYEKL. The CDR3 has 14 residues. The V and J ends lost 1 base and 0 bases respectively, with 4 bases between them. CDR3 nucleotides: TGCGCCAGCAGCCAAGTCGGCTCTGGAAACACCATATATTTT. Translation gives CASSQVGSGNTIYF.

The J gene is TRBJ2-3, the V gene TRBV10-2; 7 nucleotides align to TRBD1. The CDR3 is 16 amino acids. Germline-derived CDR1 and CDR2 are WSHSY and SAAADI. Trimming cost V 6 bases and J 0 bases; bases outside gene matches: 9. CDR3 DNA: TGCGCCAGCAGGGGACAGCTCCTAAAGAGCACAGATACGCAGTATTTT. Translated, it gives CASRGQLLKSTDTQYF.

The chain uses TRBV19 and TRBJ2-1, with 10 bases aligning to TRBD1. V trimming: 5 bases; J trimming: 9 bases; junction bases outside the gene matches: 10. This CDR3 has 15 residues. The germline CDR1 and CDR2 sequences are LNHDA and SQIVND (reference sequence). The DNA of the CDR3 is TGTGCCAGTAGTGCCACCGGGACAGGGGTTCGTGAGCAGTTCTTC. Amino acids: CASSATGTGVREQFF. Full variable domain (missing parts from reference TRBV19 and TRBJ2-1): DGGITQSPKYLFRKEGQNVTLSCEQNLNHDAMYWYRQDPGQGLRLIYYSQIVNDFQKGDIAEGYSVSREKKESFPLTVTSAQKNPTAFYLCASSATGTGVREQFFGPGTRLTVL.

This clone was observed a handful of times. The rearrangement uses TRBV19 and TRBJ2-5; D is ambiguous. The CDR3 sequence is 16 residues long. Between the trimmed V and J ends, which lost 4 bases and 1 base, there was a span of 16 bases. CDR1 is LNHDA, CDR2 SQIVND, per germline (reference sequence). The CDR3 DNA sequence: TGTGCCAGTAGTAAGGGCCCTCGAGAAATCCAAGAGACCCAGTACTTC. Translating it yields CASSKGPREIQETQYF.